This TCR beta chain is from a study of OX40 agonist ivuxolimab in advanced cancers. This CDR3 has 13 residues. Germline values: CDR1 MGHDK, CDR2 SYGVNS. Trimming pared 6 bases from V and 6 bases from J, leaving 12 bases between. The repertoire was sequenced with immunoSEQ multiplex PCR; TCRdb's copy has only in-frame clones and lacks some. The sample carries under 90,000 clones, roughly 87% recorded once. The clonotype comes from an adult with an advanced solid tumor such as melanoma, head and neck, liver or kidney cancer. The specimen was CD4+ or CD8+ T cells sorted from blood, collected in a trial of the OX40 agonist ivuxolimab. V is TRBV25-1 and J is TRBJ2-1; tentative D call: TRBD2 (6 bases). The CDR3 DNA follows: TGTGCCAGCAGGCTCGACGGGAGCAATGAGCAGTTCTTC. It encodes CASRLDGSNEQFF.